These 9 T cell receptor beta chains originate from one sample sequenced in a study of blood T cell repertoires in COVID-19. Only in-frame clones appear in the TCRdb table, and some are missing; sequencing was by immunoSEQ multiplex PCR. The sample records around 270,000 clones, about 89% being singletons. Material: peripheral blood. These receptors all come from a man aged 35-49 years who had recovered from COVID-19.

The J gene is TRBJ1-1, the V gene TRBV7-9; a weak D match, TRBD1 (6 bases). Germline V gives CDR1 SEHNR, CDR2 FQNEAQ (reference sequence). Trimming shortened V by 5 bases and J by 8 bases, and 9 bases separated the two germline ends. The CDR3 is 11 amino acids. The CDR3: CASSRDREAFF. In nucleotides, the CDR3 is TGTGCCAGCAGCCGAGACAGGGAAGCTTTCTTT.

This sequence joins TRBV16 and TRBJ1-1; a weak D match, TRBD1 (5 bases). Per germline, CDR1 KGHSY and CDR2 FQNENV. The CDR3 extends over 12 amino acids. Trimming left V 2 bases short and J 10 bases short, with 11 bases between. CDR3 amino acids: CASSQGQIVAFF. Here the CDR3 DNA reads TGTGCCAGCAGCCAAGGACAAATCGTAGCTTTCTTT.

The chain joins TRBV2 to TRBJ1-6; D is undetermined. This CDR3 comprises 14 residues. Germline-derived CDR1 and CDR2 are SNHLY and FYNNEI. Trimming removed 3 bases from V and 8 bases from J, with 11 bases in between. The CDR3 spells CASSDAPRDSPLHF. CDR3 bases: TGTGCCAGCAGTGATGCCCCGAGGGATTCACCCCTCCACTTT.

J is TRBJ2-7 and V is TRBV19; the D gene is possibly TRBD2 (5 bases). The ends were cut back, 6 bases at V and 3 bases at J, with 24 bases in the middle. CDR1 and CDR2 (germline): LNHDA, SQIVND (reference sequence). This CDR3 region has 17 residues. In DNA form, the CDR3 reads TGTGCCAGTAGCCCTATCGGACTGACGCCGCTCTACTACGAGCAGTACTTC. Its protein is CASSPIGLTPLYYEQYF.

This clone occurred once. The rearrangement links TRBV6-4 to TRBJ1-2; possibly TRBD1 for D (5 bases). The V and J ends lost 3 bases and 9 bases respectively, with 23 bases between them. CDR3 size: 16 residues. Looked up from germline, CDR1 is MRHNA and CDR2 is SNTAGT. The CDR3 DNA reads TGTGCCAGCAGTGATCAACCGGGACGGGAGGCTATTAGCTACACCTTC. The encoded protein is CASSDQPGREAISYTF.

The rearrangement uses TRBV18 and TRBJ1-3; 11 bases are shared with TRBD1. Germline assignment: CDR1 KGHSH and CDR2 LQKENI. With 4 bases clipped from V and 2 bases from J, the junction kept 4 bases outside the gene matches. This CDR3 has 16 amino acids. For the CDR3, the DNA is TGTGCCAGCTCACTAGGACAGGGGGCGGCTGGAAACACCATATATTTT. This gives the protein CASSLGQGAAGNTIYF.

The V call is TRBV5-5, the J call TRBJ1-2; tentative D call: TRBD1 (6 bases). Trimming shortened V by 5 bases and J by 8 bases, and 13 bases separated the two germline ends. The germline V gene encodes CDR1 SGHKS and CDR2 YYEKEE (reference sequence). The CDR3 contains 12 residues. The CDR3 reads CASSQQGLGYTF. CDR3 in DNA: TGTGCCAGCAGTCAACAGGGTCTCGGCTACACCTTC.

The chain couples TRBV6-2 or TRBV6-3 to TRBJ2-5; D is perhaps TRBD1 (5 bases). Trimming took 6 bases from V and 4 from J, leaving 9 bases between them. The germline V gene encodes CDR1 MNHEY and CDR2 SVGEGT. The CDR3 consists of 12 residues. The CDR3 DNA is TGTGCCAGCAGCACAGGTGGAGAGACCCAGTACTTC. The encoded protein is CASSTGGETQYF.

The V and J genes are TRBV9 and TRBJ1-1, with D tentatively TRBD1 (6 bases). The ends were cut back, 2 bases at V and 1 base at J, with 15 bases in the middle. Germline CDR1 and CDR2: SGDLS and YYNGEE. The CDR3 consists of 16 residues. CDR3 protein: CASSVGAGARNTEAFF. DNA of the CDR3: TGTGCCAGCAGCGTTGGGGCGGGGGCTCGGAACACTGAAGCTTTCTTT.